This T cell receptor beta chain was documented in a study of blood T cells in healthy people across ages. This clonotype showed up many times. The V and J ends lost 6 bases and 1 base, in that order; junction bases with no gene match: 5. This CDR3 comprises 15 residues. Germline CDR1 is MNHEY and CDR2 is SVGAGI. It was with a sample-barcoded 5' primer and a J-beta primer mix that a second PCR of roughly 7 to 12 cycles was run. TCRdb reprocessed the 5' RACE reads via MiXCR and lists one record per CDR3 protein. The data contain about 580,000 distinct CDR3 sequences, about 45% of them seen just once; the ten biggest clones take up approximately 23%.

This chain uses TRBV6-5 with TRBJ2-1; 8 bases line up with TRBD1. The clonotype was recovered from a man older than 75 in good health. Sequenced input: blood. The CDR3 region is CASSPGTGSYNEQFF. The CDR3 DNA follows: TGTGCCAGCAGCCCCGGGACAGGATCCTACAATGAGCAGTTCTTC.